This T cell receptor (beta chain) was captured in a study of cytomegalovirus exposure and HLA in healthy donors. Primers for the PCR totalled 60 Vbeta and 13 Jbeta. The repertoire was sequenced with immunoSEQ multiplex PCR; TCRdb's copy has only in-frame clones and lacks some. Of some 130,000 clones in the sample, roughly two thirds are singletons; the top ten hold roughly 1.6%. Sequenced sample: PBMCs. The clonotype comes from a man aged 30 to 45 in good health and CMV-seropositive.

The CDR3 bases are TGTGCCAGCAGTATCCTCCCAATGACCGGACAGGGGGGGTACTATGGCTACACCTTC. It translates to CASSILPMTGQGGYYGYTF. The chain employs TRBV27 and TRBJ1-2; 10 nucleotides match TRBD1. The V gene end was trimmed by 5 bases and the J gene end by 3 bases; junction bases not matched to a gene: 18. Germline V gives CDR1 MNHEY, CDR2 SMNVEV (reference sequence). There are 19 residues in the CDR3.